Listed below are T cell receptor beta chains from one sample, sequenced in a study of beta chain features in type 1 diabetes. Sequencing was performed with immunoSEQ multiplex PCR; in TCRdb, only in-frame clones are kept and a portion is missing. The table lists about 650,000 clones, 9.5% to 15% of them singletons, with more than 0.095% in the top ten. Sequenced sample: naive CD4+ T cells from blood. The receptors derive from a man aged 30 to 39 with type 1 diabetes. Both conserved end residues are part of each CDR3. The D gene is left open where the match is weak. Only part of the rows carry a size: once, few, many, or a class if the clone is expanded.

v_call: TRBV7-9
clone_size: few
j_call: TRBJ2-1
d_call: NA
cdr3_aa: CASSLDSAYNEQFF
cdr3_nt: TGTGCCAGCAGCTTAGACTCAGCCTACAATGAGCAGTTCTTC

v_call: TRBV15
clone_size: NA
j_call: TRBJ1-1
d_call: TRBD1
cdr3_aa: CATSSDRGRTEAFF
cdr3_nt: TGTGCCACCAGCAGCGACAGGGGGCGGACTGAAGCTTTCTTT

v_call: TRBV6-5
clone_size: few
j_call: TRBJ2-7
d_call: NA
cdr3_aa: CASSYLQGTPYEQYF
cdr3_nt: TGTGCCAGCAGTTACCTACAGGGAACCCCCTACGAGCAGTACTTC

v_call: TRBV29-1
clone_size: NA
j_call: TRBJ2-5
d_call: TRBD2
cdr3_aa: CSVPLAGGRETQYF
cdr3_nt: TGCAGCGTTCCACTAGCGGGGGGGCGGGAGACCCAGTACTTC

v_call: TRBV9
clone_size: few
j_call: TRBJ2-1
d_call: TRBD1
cdr3_aa: CASSVQTAGQGDNEQFF
cdr3_nt: TGTGCCAGCAGCGTCCAAACGGCGGGACAGGGGGACAATGAGCAGTTCTTC

v_call: TRBV19
clone_size: NA
j_call: TRBJ2-1
d_call: NA
cdr3_aa: CASSIRVRSYNEQFF
cdr3_nt: TGTGCCAGTAGTATAAGGGTCCGCTCCTACAATGAGCAGTTCTTC

v_call: TRBV7-2
clone_size: few
j_call: TRBJ2-5
d_call: NA
cdr3_aa: CASSRAPETQYF
cdr3_nt: TGTGCCAGCAGCCGAGCCCCGGAGACCCAGTACTTC

v_call: TRBV30
clone_size: NA
j_call: TRBJ2-1
d_call: TRBD2
cdr3_aa: CAWSVLAGAYNEQFF
cdr3_nt: TGTGCCTGGAGTGTTCTAGCGGGGGCCTACAATGAGCAGTTCTTC

v_call: TRBV28
clone_size: NA
j_call: TRBJ1-5
d_call: TRBD1
cdr3_aa: CASTRTGGNQPQHF
cdr3_nt: TGTGCCAGCACCCGGACAGGGGGCAATCAGCCCCAGCATTTT

v_call: TRBV14
clone_size: NA
j_call: TRBJ1-2
d_call: TRBD1
cdr3_aa: CASSQDMGTGDGYTF
cdr3_nt: TGTGCCAGCAGCCAAGATATGGGGACAGGGGATGGCTACACCTTC

v_call: TRBV7-2
clone_size: few
j_call: TRBJ2-3
d_call: TRBD2
cdr3_aa: CASSLQRGATDTQYF
cdr3_nt: TGTGCCAGCAGCTTACAGCGGGGGGCCACAGATACGCAGTATTTT

v_call: TRBV7-2
clone_size: few
j_call: TRBJ2-7
d_call: TRBD1
cdr3_aa: CASSLVQGAYEQYF
cdr3_nt: TGTGCCAGCAGCTTAGTACAGGGGGCCTACGAGCAGTACTTC

v_call: TRBV18
clone_size: NA
j_call: TRBJ2-1
d_call: NA
cdr3_aa: CASSSPAGAVANEQFF
cdr3_nt: TGTGCCAGCTCCTCTCCCGCGGGCGCGGTCGCCAATGAGCAGTTCTTC

v_call: TRBV29-1
clone_size: few
j_call: TRBJ1-3
d_call: TRBD1
cdr3_aa: CSVEGWVGDSYSGNTIYF
cdr3_nt: TGCAGCGTTGAAGGTTGGGTGGGGGACAGTTACTCTGGAAACACCATATATTTT

v_call: TRBV6-1
clone_size: NA
j_call: TRBJ1-5
d_call: TRBD1
cdr3_aa: CASSEAGNRGVLSNQPQHF
cdr3_nt: TGTGCCAGCAGTGAAGCTGGGAACAGGGGAGTGTTAAGCAATCAGCCCCAGCATTTT

v_call: TRBV7-9
clone_size: few
j_call: TRBJ2-5
d_call: NA
cdr3_aa: CASSSQGSETQYF
cdr3_nt: TGTGCCAGCAGCTCTCAGGGGTCAGAGACCCAGTACTTC

v_call: TRBV9
clone_size: NA
j_call: TRBJ2-1
d_call: NA
cdr3_aa: CASSPSSIPSDEQFF
cdr3_nt: TGTGCCAGCAGCCCCTCCTCGATCCCCTCCGATGAGCAGTTCTTC

v_call: TRBV14
clone_size: few
j_call: TRBJ2-7
d_call: TRBD1
cdr3_aa: CASSLTGVGSYEQYF
cdr3_nt: TGTGCCAGCAGCCTTACAGGGGTAGGATCCTACGAGCAGTACTTC

v_call: TRBV5-4
clone_size: few
j_call: TRBJ2-1
d_call: TRBD1
cdr3_aa: CASSAGQGNYNEQFF
cdr3_nt: TGTGCCAGCAGCGCGGGACAGGGGAATTACAATGAGCAGTTCTTC

v_call: TRBV6-5
clone_size: NA
j_call: TRBJ2-4
d_call: NA
cdr3_aa: CASSSLAKNIQYF
cdr3_nt: TGTGCCAGCAGTTCCCTAGCCAAAAACATTCAGTACTTC

v_call: TRBV7-2
clone_size: NA
j_call: TRBJ2-2
d_call: TRBD1
cdr3_aa: CASSLDRAAGELFF
cdr3_nt: TGTGCCAGCAGCCTCGACAGGGCCGCCGGGGAGCTGTTTTTT

v_call: TRBV2
clone_size: few
j_call: TRBJ2-7
d_call: TRBD2
cdr3_aa: CASTAGGSRYEQYF
cdr3_nt: TGTGCCAGCACGGCGGGGGGGAGCCGCTACGAGCAGTACTTC